This TCR beta chain appears in the sequencing data of a study of PD-1 blockade in classical Hodgkin lymphoma. Findings and limits, study-wide: Lower baseline TCR diversity marked trial partial responders and progressors.

The data were produced by immunoSEQ multiplex PCR, yet TCRdb's version contains in-frame clones alone and is incomplete. The table has 25,000 to 30,000 clones, about 80% seen once. Time point reported: cycle 4 day 1 (C4D1), after six to seven weeks of nivolumab. All patients experienced relapse after autologous stem cell transplantation, and brentuximab vedotin exposure was variable. Details on this clone: The antigen is undetermined.

This TCR was recovered from a human donor with classical Hodgkin lymphoma. Sequencing was performed on peripheral blood mononuclear cells (PBMCs), taken before the fourth cycle of nivolumab.

The CDR3 spells CASRVRIAGVTETQYF. Here the CDR3 DNA reads TGCGCCAGCAGGGTTCGGATAGCGGGAGTAACAGAGACCCAGTACTTC. V gene TRBV5-1 combines with J gene TRBJ2-5; 9 positions agree with TRBD2. Germline CDR1 reads SGHRS; CDR2 reads YFSETQ. Trimming took 5 bases from V and 4 from J; bases not matched to a gene: 12. CDR3 length: 16 residues.